Below, one TCR beta chain is given with its context. The sample originates from a study of T-cell memory formation after mild COVID-19. 5'RACE primed from the constant segment yielded TCR alpha and TCR beta cDNA libraries bearing sample barcodes and UMIs. TCRdb used MiXCR to reprocess the 5' RACE reads, holding one entry per CDR3 protein. Among roughly 130,000 distinct CDR3 sequences listed, around a sixth were seen once. The receptor was isolated from an adult woman who had mild COVID-19 (a few samples of this study predate the infection). Cell type and time point are not known. Sequencing was performed on PBMCs or a T cell subset sorted from them (not recorded which).

Written as DNA, the CDR3 is TGCGCCAGCAGCCCCGGCTGGGACGCAGGAATGAACACTGAAGCTTTCTTT. Protein product: CASSPGWDAGMNTEAFF. The V call is TRBV5-1, the J call TRBJ1-1; D might be TRBD1 (5 bases). CDR1 and CDR2 from the germline V gene are SGHRS and YFSETQ. CDR3 length: 17 amino acids. V lost 4 bases and J lost 0, with 19 bases in between.